One and the same sample provided the 29 T cell receptor beta chains below, sequenced in a study of shared clonotypes between healthy human individuals. Terminally differentiated effector memory CD45RA+ cells were excluded by CCR7 positive selection of CD45RO-negative cells. The method was immunoSEQ multiplex PCR; TCRdb's version includes in-frame clones alone and lacks a portion of them. The sample has roughly 2,000,000 clones, roughly 95% seen once; the top ten hold 1% to 1.5%. Sequencing was carried out using naive CD8+ T cells sorted from blood. Receptors were obtained from a man between 18 and 35 years old in good health.

The rearrangement joins TRBV15 to TRBJ1-5; possibly TRBD1 for D (6 bases). The germline gives CDR1 LNHNV, CDR2 YYDKDF (reference sequence). With 11 bases removed from V and 4 bases from J, the gap between germline ends came to 18 bases. The CDR3 contains 14 residues. The CDR3 coding sequence is TGTGCCTCCCAGAGTCCAGGGGCGAATCAGCCCCAGCATTTT. Residues: CASQSPGANQPQHF.

Worth noting for this clone: The conserved phenylalanine or tryptophan is not found at the CDR3 terminus, so this likely reflects a read error. The chain employs TRBV28 and TRBJ1-2; D remains ambiguous. V was trimmed by 5 bases and J by 7 bases, leaving 17 bases between them. Germline CDR1 reads MDHEN; CDR2 reads SYDVKM. There are 14 residues in the CDR3. This chain's CDR3 is CASSPEVMASGYTL. CDR3 coding DNA: TGTGCCAGCAGTCCCGAAGTTATGGCTTCTGGCTACACCCTC.

V is TRBV30 and J is TRBJ2-1, with D unresolved. Trimming cost V 2 bases and J 3 bases, with 8 bases left between them. Germline V gives CDR1 GTSNPN, CDR2 SVGIG (reference sequence). This CDR3 has 13 amino acids. The CDR3 sequence: CAWSFSGYNEQFF. The CDR3 nucleotides are TGTGCCTGGAGTTTTTCGGGCTACAATGAGCAGTTCTTC.

The chain joins TRBV27 to TRBJ1-4; unclear D gene. Trimming cost V 6 bases and J 7 bases, with 6 bases left between them. Germline V gene sequence: CDR1 MNHEY, CDR2 SMNVEV (reference sequence). This CDR3 is 11 amino acids long. The CDR3 protein is CASRAGEKLFF. In DNA, the CDR3 is TGTGCCAGCAGGGCGGGTGAAAAACTGTTTTTT.

The chain is built from TRBV7-9 and TRBJ2-7; D might be TRBD1 (5 bases). The CDR3 has 15 residues. V was clipped by 3 bases and J by 6 bases, with 18 bases between them. Germline loops: CDR1 SEHNR, CDR2 FQNEAQ (reference sequence). The CDR3 reads CASSFLLPTEGEQYF. CDR3 DNA: TGTGCCAGCAGCTTCCTATTACCGACAGAAGGCGAGCAGTACTTC.

DNA of the CDR3: TGTGCCAGCAGCTTGACAGGGATCAATCAGCCCCAGCATTTT. It specifies CASSLTGINQPQHF. The V call is TRBV6-1, the J call TRBJ1-5, with 7 bases that match TRBD1. The CDR3 loop spans 14 amino acids. The J segment lost 3 bases and the V segment lost 6 bases, leaving 5 bases of the junction unmatched. The germline gives CDR1 MNHNS, CDR2 SASEGT.

The chain employs TRBV5-4 and TRBJ2-3, with a tentative D call TRBD1 (5 bases). V was clipped by 0 bases and J by 11 bases, with 16 bases between them. This CDR3 spans 14 amino acids. Germline V gives CDR1 SGHNT, CDR2 YYREEE (reference sequence). Written as DNA, the CDR3 is TGTGCCAGCAGCTTGGCAGGACCGGACACCGTGCAGTATTTT. This gives the protein CASSLAGPDTVQYF.

The CDR3 DNA follows: TGTGCCAGCAGTTTGGGACAGGGGCTCTACAATGAGCAGTTCTTC. Its translation: CASSLGQGLYNEQFF. This rearrangement joins TRBV6-5 to TRBJ2-1; 10 nucleotides match TRBD1. V shed 4 bases, J shed 3 bases, and the junction held 3 bases outside the gene matches. The CDR3 has 15 residues. In germline, CDR1 is MNHEY, CDR2 SVGAGI.

V and J are TRBV27 and TRBJ2-5; no clear D. Trimming removed 6 bases at V and 2 bases at J, with 16 bases between. Per germline, CDR1 MNHEY and CDR2 SMNVEV (reference sequence). This CDR3 has 15 amino acids. The CDR3: CASRNWADLQETQYF. Written as DNA, the CDR3 is TGTGCCAGCAGGAATTGGGCAGATTTACAAGAGACCCAGTACTTC.

V gene TRBV7-2 combines with J gene TRBJ2-7; maybe TRBD2 (5 bases). Germline CDR1 SGHTA, CDR2 FQGNSA. V lost 5 bases and J lost 0, with 8 bases in between. The CDR3 covers 13 residues. CDR3 sequence: CASSHTSSYEQYF. CDR3 coding DNA: TGTGCCAGCAGCCATACTAGCTCCTACGAGCAGTACTTC.

The chain carries TRBV15 and TRBJ1-1, with D perhaps matching TRBD1 (5 bases). The CDR3 spans 16 residues. Trimming removed 0 bases at V and 1 base at J, with 12 bases between. Germline values: CDR1 LNHNV, CDR2 YYDKDF (reference sequence). The chain's CDR3 is CATSRDPGFWNTEAFF. CDR3 bases: TGTGCCACCAGCAGAGACCCAGGGTTCTGGAACACTGAAGCTTTCTTT.

A note on this clone: Other DNA sequences in the sample encode the same CDR3. This rearrangement joins TRBV6-6 to TRBJ1-4; 10 nucleotides align to TRBD1. The CDR3 totals 13 residues. V shed 7 bases and J 6 bases; nucleotides not matched to a gene: 2. Germline V CDR1 and CDR2: MNHNY, SVGAGI (reference sequence). The CDR3 DNA sequence: TGTGCCAGCACAGGACAGGGGGATGAAAAACTGTTTTTT. It translates to CASTGQGDEKLFF.

The chain uses TRBV19 and TRBJ1-1; possible D gene TRBD1, 6 bases. V lost 2 bases and J lost 6, with 10 bases in between. The CDR3 runs to 13 residues. Germline V lookup: CDR1 LNHDA, CDR2 SQIVND (reference sequence). The CDR3: CASSIMTGAEAFF. CDR3 coding DNA: TGTGCCAGTAGTATAATGACAGGCGCTGAAGCTTTCTTT.

V and J are TRBV30 and TRBJ1-1, with D unclear. Trimming stripped 5 bases from V and 0 bases from J, with 10 bases between. The V gene's germline CDR1 is GTSNPN and CDR2 SVGIG (reference sequence). The CDR3 is 13 amino acids. Here the CDR3 DNA reads TGTGCCTGGGGGCAAGAATTGAACACTGAAGCTTTCTTT. Residues: CAWGQELNTEAFF.

The chain couples TRBV4-3 to TRBJ2-7; 9 nucleotides line up with TRBD2. The CDR3 covers 16 residues. Germline assignment: CDR1 LGHNA and CDR2 YSLEER. The ends lost 4 bases at V and 4 bases at J; junction bases unmatched: 11. The CDR3 DNA is TGCGCCAGCAGCCCCCGAGGGGCTAGCGGGATTTACGAGCAGTACTTC. Its protein is CASSPRGASGIYEQYF.

J is TRBJ2-7 and V is TRBV6-6, with a tentative D call TRBD1 (5 bases). V was pared by 5 bases and J by 1 base, with 15 bases between. CDR3 length: 15 residues. In germline, CDR1 is MNHNY, CDR2 SVGAGI (reference sequence). CDR3 loop: CASSPLPDISYEQYF. The CDR3 region has the DNA TGTGCCAGCAGTCCCCTACCGGACATTTCCTACGAGCAGTACTTC.

V is TRBV28 and J is TRBJ2-7; D call uncertain. CDR1 is MDHEN, CDR2 SYDVKM, per germline. This CDR3 spans 15 amino acids. V dropped 1 base and J dropped 5 bases, with 15 bases sitting between them. The DNA for the CDR3 is TGTGCCAGCAGTTTATTTGTCAGCCTAATGCACGAGCAGTACTTC. Protein product: CASSLFVSLMHEQYF.

This clone was found once. V gene TRBV29-1 combines with J gene TRBJ2-3, with TRBD1 as a possible D gene (6 bases). Trimming stripped 6 bases from V and 6 bases from J, with 16 bases between. Per germline, CDR1 SQVTM and CDR2 ANQGSEA. The CDR3 has 13 residues. The chain's CDR3 is CSVEDSPPDTQYF. CDR3 DNA sequence: TGCAGCGTCGAGGACAGCCCGCCGGATACGCAGTATTTT.

The chain couples TRBV12-5 to TRBJ2-7; D gene uncertain. There are 12 residues in the CDR3. V lost 1 base and J 5 bases, leaving 6 bases between the germline ends. Germline CDR1 and CDR2: LGHNT and FRNRAP. In nucleotides, the CDR3 is TGTGCTAGTGGTTTGGAAGGAAACGAGCAGTACTTC. This gives the protein CASGLEGNEQYF.

The genes are TRBV23-1 and TRBJ2-5; D assignment may be TRBD1 or TRBD2 (5 bases each). TRBV23-1 is treated as an ORF (open reading frame) with a function not yet certain. The CDR3 length is 17 residues. Between the trimmed V and J ends, which lost 0 bases and 1 base, there was a span of 15 bases. CDR3 DNA sequence: TGCGCCAGCAGTCAATCCGACTTTTCAGGGACCCAAGAGACCCAGTACTTC. Its translation is CASSQSDFSGTQETQYF.

V is TRBV28 and J is TRBJ2-7; TRBD1 agrees at 9 bases. The V gene end was trimmed by 4 bases and the J gene end by 4 bases; junction bases not matched to a gene: 5. The CDR3 contains 14 residues. Germline assignment: CDR1 MDHEN and CDR2 SYDVKM. Written as DNA, the CDR3 is TGTGCCAGCAGTTCGACAGGGGGTAGGTACGAGCAGTACTTC. Translation gives CASSSTGGRYEQYF.

The rearrangement joins TRBV4-1 to TRBJ2-1, with 8 nucleotides matching TRBD2. The V segment lost 5 bases and the J segment 3 bases; nucleotides outside the gene matches: 6. CDR1 and CDR2 from the germline V gene are MGHRA and YSYEKL. CDR3 size: 15 residues. The CDR3 DNA sequence: TGCGCCAGCAGCACCTTAGCGGGGAACTACAATGAGCAGTTCTTC. Translating it yields CASSTLAGNYNEQFF.

The DNA of the CDR3 is TGCGCCAGCAGCCTTATCGACAGCAACACTGAAGCTTTCTTT. Translated, it gives CASSLIDSNTEAFF. This rearrangement joins TRBV5-1 to TRBJ1-1; tentative D call: TRBD1 (5 bases). CDR3 length: 14 amino acids. The germline V gene encodes CDR1 SGHRS and CDR2 YFSETQ. V lost 4 bases, J lost 2 bases, and 12 bases lay in between. Full variable domain (rest looked up from reference TRBV5-1 and TRBJ1-1): KAGVTQTPRYLIKTRGQQVTLSCSPISGHRSVSWYQQTPGQGLQFLFEYFSETQRNKGNFPGRFSGRQFSNSRSEMNVSTLELGDSALYLCASSLIDSNTEAFFGQGTRLTVV.

Remarks on this clone: Other nucleotide sequences from this sample produce the same CDR3. This chain connects TRBV7-9 to TRBJ1-2, with 7 positions matching TRBD1. The CDR3 covers 13 residues. The germline gives CDR1 SEHNR, CDR2 FQNEAQ (reference sequence). Germline trimming cut 5 bases from V and 4 bases from J; bases unmatched to any gene: 4. CDR3 DNA sequence: TGTGCCAGCAGCATAGGGGACAGCTATGGCTACACCTTC. Its protein is CASSIGDSYGYTF.

This chain connects TRBV6-1 to TRBJ2-7, with 7 nucleotides matching TRBD1. Germline V lookup: CDR1 MNHNS, CDR2 SASEGT. The length of the CDR3 is 13 residues. J lost 3 bases, V lost 6 bases, and 5 bases had no gene match. The chain's CDR3 is CASRQGQSYEQYF. In nucleotides, the CDR3 is TGTGCCAGCAGGCAGGGACAGAGCTACGAGCAGTACTTC.

The chain carries TRBV19 and TRBJ2-7; the match to TRBD2 covers 11 bases. Germline V gene sequence: CDR1 LNHDA, CDR2 SQIVND (reference sequence). The length of the CDR3 is 15 residues. The trim removed 3 bases at V and 3 bases at J, leaving 4 bases unmatched. CDR3 in DNA: TGTGCCAGTAGTATCACTAGCGGGAGCCTCTACGAGCAGTACTTC. Its translation: CASSITSGSLYEQYF.

The genes are TRBV27 and TRBJ2-5; 10 positions agree with TRBD1. The germline gives CDR1 MNHEY, CDR2 SMNVEV (reference sequence). CDR3 size: 17 residues. J lost 4 bases, V lost 0 bases, and 8 bases had no gene match. The CDR3 DNA reads TGTGCCAGCAGTTTATCACCCGGGACAGGGGTTCCAGAGACCCAGTACTTC. Translation gives CASSLSPGTGVPETQYF.

The chain employs TRBV7-8 and TRBJ2-7; 7 bases agree with TRBD1. V was clipped by 1 base and J by 0 bases; unmatched bases: 0. The CDR3 extends over 14 amino acids. Germline-derived CDR1 and CDR2 are SGHVS and FQNEAQ. The CDR3 sequence: CASSLGDSSYEQYF. CDR3 coding DNA: TGTGCCAGCAGCTTAGGGGACAGCTCCTACGAGCAGTACTTC.

J is TRBJ2-5 and V is TRBV30; 10 bases are a match to TRBD1. This CDR3 spans 15 amino acids. CDR1 is GTSNPN and CDR2 is SVGIG in the germline V gene (reference sequence). After removal of 0 bases from V and 5 bases from J, the junction contained 6 bases not matched to a gene. CDR3 DNA sequence: TGTGCCTGGAGTGTACCGACAGGGGGCTTGGAGACCCAGTACTTC. Protein: CAWSVPTGGLETQYF.